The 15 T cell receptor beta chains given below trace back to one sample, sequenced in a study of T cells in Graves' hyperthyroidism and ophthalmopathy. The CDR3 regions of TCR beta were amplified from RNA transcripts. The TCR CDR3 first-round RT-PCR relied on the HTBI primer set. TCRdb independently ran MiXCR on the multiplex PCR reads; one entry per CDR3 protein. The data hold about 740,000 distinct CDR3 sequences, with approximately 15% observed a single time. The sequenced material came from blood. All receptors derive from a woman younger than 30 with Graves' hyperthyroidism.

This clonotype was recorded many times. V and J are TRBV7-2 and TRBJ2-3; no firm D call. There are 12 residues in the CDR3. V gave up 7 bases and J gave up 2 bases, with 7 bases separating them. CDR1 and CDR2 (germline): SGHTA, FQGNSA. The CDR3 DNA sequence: TGTGCCAGCACCTCATACACAGATACGCAGTATTTT. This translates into CASTSYTDTQYF.

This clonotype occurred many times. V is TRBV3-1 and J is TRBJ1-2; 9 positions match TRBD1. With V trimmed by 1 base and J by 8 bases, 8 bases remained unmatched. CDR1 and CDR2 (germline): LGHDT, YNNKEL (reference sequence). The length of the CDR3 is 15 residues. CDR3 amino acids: CASSQAGTGIWGYTF. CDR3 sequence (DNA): TGTGCCAGCAGCCAAGCCGGGACAGGGATATGGGGCTACACCTTC.

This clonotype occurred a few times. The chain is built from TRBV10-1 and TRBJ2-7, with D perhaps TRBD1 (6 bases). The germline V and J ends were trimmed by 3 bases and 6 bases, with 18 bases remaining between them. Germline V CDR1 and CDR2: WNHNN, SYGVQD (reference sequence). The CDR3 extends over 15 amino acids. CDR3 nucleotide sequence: TGCGCCAGCAGTGAAGGGCAGGGGCGCGGGTTCGAGCAGTACTTC. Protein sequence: CASSEGQGRGFEQYF.

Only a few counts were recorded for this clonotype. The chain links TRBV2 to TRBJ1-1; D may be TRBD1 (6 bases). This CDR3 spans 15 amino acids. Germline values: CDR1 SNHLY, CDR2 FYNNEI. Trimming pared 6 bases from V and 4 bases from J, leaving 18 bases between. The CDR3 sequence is CASSDPNRGLTEAFF. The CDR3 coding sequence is TGTGCCAGCAGCGACCCGAACCGGGGGCTCACTGAAGCTTTCTTT.

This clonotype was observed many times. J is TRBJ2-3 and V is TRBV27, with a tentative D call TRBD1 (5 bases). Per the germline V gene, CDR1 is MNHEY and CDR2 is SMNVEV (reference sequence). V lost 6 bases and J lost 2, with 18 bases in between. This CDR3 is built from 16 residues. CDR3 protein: CASSFLGVRYTDTQYF. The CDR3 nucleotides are TGTGCCAGCAGCTTTTTAGGGGTCCGGTACACAGATACGCAGTATTTT.

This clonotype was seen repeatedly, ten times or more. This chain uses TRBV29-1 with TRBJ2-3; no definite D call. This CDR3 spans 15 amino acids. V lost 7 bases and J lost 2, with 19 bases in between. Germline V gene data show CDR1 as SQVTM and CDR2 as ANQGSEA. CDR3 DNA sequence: TGCAGCGCCGTGCCTATGACGCGGAACACAGATACGCAGTATTTT. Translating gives CSAVPMTRNTDTQYF.

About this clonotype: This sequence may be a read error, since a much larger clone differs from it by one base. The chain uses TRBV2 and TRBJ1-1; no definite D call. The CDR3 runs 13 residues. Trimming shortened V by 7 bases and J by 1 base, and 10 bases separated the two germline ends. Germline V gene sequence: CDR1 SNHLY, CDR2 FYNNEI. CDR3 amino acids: CASKEGPNTEAFF. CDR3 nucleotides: TGTGCCAGCAAGGAGGGTCCGAACACTGAAGCTTTCTTT.

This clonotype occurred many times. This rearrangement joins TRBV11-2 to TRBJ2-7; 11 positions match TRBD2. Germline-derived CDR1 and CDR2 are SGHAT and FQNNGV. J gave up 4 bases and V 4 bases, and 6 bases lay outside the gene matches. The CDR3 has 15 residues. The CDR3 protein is CASSSGLAGGYEQYF. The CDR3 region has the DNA TGTGCCAGCAGCTCCGGACTAGCGGGCGGATACGAGCAGTACTTC.

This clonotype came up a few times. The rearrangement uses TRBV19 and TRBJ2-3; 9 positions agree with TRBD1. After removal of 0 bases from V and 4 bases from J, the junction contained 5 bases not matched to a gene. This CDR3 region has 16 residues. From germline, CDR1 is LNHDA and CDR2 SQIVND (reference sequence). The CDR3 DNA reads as TGTGCCAGTAGTATAGAGGGACAGGGCCGGGCAGATACGCAGTATTTT. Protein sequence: CASSIEGQGRADTQYF. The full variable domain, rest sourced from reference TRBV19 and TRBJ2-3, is DGGITQSPKYLFRKEGQNVTLSCEQNLNHDAMYWYRQDPGQGLRLIYYSQIVNDFQKGDIAEGYSVSREKKESFPLTVTSAQKNPTAFYLCASSIEGQGRADTQYFGPGTRLTVL.

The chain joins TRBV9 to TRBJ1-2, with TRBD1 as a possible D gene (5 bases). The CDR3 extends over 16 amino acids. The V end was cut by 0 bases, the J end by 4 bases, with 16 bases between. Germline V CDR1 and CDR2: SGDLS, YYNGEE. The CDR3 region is CASSVAGGGDRYGYTF. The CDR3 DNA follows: TGTGCCAGCAGCGTAGCGGGGGGGGGGGATCGCTATGGCTACACCTTC.

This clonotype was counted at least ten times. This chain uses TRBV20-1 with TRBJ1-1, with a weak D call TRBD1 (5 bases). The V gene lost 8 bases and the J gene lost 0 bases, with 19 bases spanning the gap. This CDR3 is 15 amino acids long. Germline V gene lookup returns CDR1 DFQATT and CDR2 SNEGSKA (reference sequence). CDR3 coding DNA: TGCAGTTCTCGGGGGGAATTAGGACTGAACACTGAAGCTTTCTTT. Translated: CSSRGELGLNTEAFF.

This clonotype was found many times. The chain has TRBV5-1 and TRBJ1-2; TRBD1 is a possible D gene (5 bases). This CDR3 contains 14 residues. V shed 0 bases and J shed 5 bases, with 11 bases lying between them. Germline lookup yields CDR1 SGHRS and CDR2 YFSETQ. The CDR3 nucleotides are TGCGCCAGCAGCTTGGCCGACAGCCGTTATGGCTACACCTTC. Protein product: CASSLADSRYGYTF. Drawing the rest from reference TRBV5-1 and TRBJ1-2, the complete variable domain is KAGVTQTPRYLIKTRGQQVTLSCSPISGHRSVSWYQQTPGQGLQFLFEYFSETQRNKGNFPGRFSGRQFSNSRSEMNVSTLELGDSALYLCASSLADSRYGYTFGSGTRLTVV.

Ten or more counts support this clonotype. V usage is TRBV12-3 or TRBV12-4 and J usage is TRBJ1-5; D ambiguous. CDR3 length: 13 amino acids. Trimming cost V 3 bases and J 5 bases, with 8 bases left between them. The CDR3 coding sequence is TGTGCCAGCAGTTTGGCGGAGGATCAGCCCCAGCATTTT. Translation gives CASSLAEDQPQHF.

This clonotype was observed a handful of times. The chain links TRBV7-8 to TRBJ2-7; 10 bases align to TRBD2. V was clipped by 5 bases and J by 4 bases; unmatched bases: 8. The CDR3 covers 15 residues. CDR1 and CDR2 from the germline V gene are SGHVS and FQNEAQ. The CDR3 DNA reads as TGTGCCAGCAGCCGAGATAGCGGGAGGATATACGAGCAGTACTTC. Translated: CASSRDSGRIYEQYF.

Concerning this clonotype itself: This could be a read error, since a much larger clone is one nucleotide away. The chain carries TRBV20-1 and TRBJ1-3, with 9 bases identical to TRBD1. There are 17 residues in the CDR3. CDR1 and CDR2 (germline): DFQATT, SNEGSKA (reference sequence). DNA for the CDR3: TGCAGTGCTTTCTCTCAGAACAGGGGGCCCGCTGGAAACACCATACATTTT. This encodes CSAFSQNRGPAGNTIHF.